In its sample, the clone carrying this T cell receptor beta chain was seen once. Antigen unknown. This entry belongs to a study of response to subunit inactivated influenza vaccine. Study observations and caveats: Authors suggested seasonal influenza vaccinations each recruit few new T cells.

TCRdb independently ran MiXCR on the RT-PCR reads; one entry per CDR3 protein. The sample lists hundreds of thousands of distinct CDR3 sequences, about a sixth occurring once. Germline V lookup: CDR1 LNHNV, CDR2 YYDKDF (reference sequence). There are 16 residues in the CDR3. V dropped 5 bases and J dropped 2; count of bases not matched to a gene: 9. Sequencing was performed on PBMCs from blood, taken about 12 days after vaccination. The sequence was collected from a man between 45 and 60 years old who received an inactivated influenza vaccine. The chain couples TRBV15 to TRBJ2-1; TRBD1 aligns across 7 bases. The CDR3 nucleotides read TGTGCCACCAGCTCCCGACAGGGAAGACCCTACAATGAGCAGTTCTTC. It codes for CATSSRQGRPYNEQFF. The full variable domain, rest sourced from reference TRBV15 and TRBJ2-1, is DAMVIQNPRYQVTQFGKPVTLSCSQTLNHNVMYWYQQKSSQAPKLLFHYYDKDFNNEADTPDNFQSRRPNTSFCFLDIRSPGLGDTAMYLCATSSRQGRPYNEQFFGPGTRLTVL.